The clone carrying this T cell receptor (beta chain) was picked up one time. This sample is part of a study of T cells in tumors after PD-1 blockade. Profiled with immunoSEQ multiplex PCR; TCRdb holds only in-frame clones, not every one. The table lists some 60,000 clones, about four fifths of them singletons. CDR3 length: 14 residues. V was pared by 2 bases and J by 4 bases, with 9 bases between. Germline values: CDR1 MNHNS, CDR2 SASEGT. The V and J genes are TRBV6-1 and TRBJ1-3; no definite D call. The specimen comprised PBMCs, sampled before anti-PD-1 treatment. This receptor was taken from a human donor with basal cell carcinoma. For the CDR3, the DNA is TGTGCCAGCAGTGAAACTCACAGCGGAAACACCATATATTTT. As protein: CASSETHSGNTIYF.